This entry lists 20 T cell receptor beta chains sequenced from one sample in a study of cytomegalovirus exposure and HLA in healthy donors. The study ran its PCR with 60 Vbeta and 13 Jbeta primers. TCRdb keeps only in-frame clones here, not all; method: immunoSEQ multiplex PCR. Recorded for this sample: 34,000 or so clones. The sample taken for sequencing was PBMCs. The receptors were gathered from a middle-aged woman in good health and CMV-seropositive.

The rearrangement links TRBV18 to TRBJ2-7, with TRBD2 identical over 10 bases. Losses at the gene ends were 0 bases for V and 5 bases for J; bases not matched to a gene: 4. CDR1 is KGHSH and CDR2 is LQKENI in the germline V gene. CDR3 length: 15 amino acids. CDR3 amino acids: CASSPPSGRGNEQYF. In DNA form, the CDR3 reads TGTGCCAGCTCACCACCCAGCGGGAGGGGTAACGAGCAGTACTTC.

The CDR3 reads CASSQAGLDLTDTQYF. CDR3 nucleotides: TGCGCCAGCAGCCAGGCGGGACTAGACCTAACAGATACGCAGTATTTT. The J gene is TRBJ2-3, the V gene TRBV4-1, with 8 bases matching TRBD2. The CDR3 covers 16 residues. From germline, CDR1 is MGHRA and CDR2 YSYEKL. Unmatched junction bases numbered 8, after V lost 3 bases and J lost 3 bases.

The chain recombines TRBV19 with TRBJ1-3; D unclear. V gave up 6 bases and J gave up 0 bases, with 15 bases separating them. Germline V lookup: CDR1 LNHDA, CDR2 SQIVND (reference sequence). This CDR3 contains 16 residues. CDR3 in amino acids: CASRDPGGSSGNTIYF. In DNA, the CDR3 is TGTGCCAGTAGAGATCCCGGAGGGAGCTCTGGAAACACCATATATTTT.

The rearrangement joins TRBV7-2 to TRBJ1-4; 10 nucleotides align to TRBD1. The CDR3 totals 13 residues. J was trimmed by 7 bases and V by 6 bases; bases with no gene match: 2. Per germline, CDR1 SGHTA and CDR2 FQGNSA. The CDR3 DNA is TGTGCCAGCAGGACAGGGGGCGGTGAAAAACTGTTTTTT. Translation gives CASRTGGGEKLFF.

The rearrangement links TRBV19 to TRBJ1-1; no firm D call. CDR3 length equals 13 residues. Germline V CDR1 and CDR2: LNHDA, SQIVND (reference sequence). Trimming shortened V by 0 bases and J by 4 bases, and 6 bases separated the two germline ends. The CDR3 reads CASSIERGTEAFF. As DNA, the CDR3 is TGTGCCAGTAGTATAGAGCGGGGCACTGAAGCTTTCTTT.

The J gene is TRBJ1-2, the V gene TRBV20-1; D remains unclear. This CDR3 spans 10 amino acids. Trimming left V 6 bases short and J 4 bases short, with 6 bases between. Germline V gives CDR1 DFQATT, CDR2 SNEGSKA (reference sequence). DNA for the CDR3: TGCAGTGCGTGGGCCTATGGCTACACCTTC. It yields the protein CSAWAYGYTF.

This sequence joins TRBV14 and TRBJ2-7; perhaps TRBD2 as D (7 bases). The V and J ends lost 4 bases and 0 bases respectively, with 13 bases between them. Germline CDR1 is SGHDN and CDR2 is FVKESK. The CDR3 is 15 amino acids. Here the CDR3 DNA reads TGTGCCAGCAGCCCGTTCGCGGGGGCCTCCTACGAGCAGTACTTC. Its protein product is CASSPFAGASYEQYF.

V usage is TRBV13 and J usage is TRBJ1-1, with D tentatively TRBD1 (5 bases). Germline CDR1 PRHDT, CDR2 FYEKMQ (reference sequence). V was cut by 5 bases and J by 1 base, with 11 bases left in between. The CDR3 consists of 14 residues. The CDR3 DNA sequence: TGTGCCAGCAGCCGAAGCGGGGGGAACACTGAAGCTTTCTTT. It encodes CASSRSGGNTEAFF.

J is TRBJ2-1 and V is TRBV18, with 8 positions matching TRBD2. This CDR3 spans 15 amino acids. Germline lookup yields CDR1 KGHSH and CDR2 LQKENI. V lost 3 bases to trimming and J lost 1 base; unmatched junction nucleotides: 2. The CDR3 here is CASSPTGGSYNEQFF. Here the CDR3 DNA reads TGTGCCAGCTCACCCACGGGGGGGTCCTACAATGAGCAGTTCTTC.

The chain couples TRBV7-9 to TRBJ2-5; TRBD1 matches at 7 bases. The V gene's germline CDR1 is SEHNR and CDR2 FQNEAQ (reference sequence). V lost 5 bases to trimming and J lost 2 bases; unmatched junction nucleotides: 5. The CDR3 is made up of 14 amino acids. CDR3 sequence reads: CASSMGQLQETQYF. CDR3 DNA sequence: TGTGCCAGCAGCATGGGACAGCTGCAAGAGACCCAGTACTTC.

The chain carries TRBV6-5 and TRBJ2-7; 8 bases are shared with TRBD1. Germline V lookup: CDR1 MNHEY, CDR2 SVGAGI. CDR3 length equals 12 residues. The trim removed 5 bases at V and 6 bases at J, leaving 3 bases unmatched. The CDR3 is CASSLGTGEQYF. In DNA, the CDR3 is TGTGCCAGCAGTCTTGGGACAGGCGAGCAGTACTTC.

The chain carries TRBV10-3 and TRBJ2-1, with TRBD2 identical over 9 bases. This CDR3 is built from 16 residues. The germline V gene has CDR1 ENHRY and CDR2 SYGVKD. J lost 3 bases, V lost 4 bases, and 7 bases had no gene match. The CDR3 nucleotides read TGTGCCATCAGTGGAAGACTAGCGGAAAACTACAATGAGCAGTTCTTC. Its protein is CAISGRLAENYNEQFF.

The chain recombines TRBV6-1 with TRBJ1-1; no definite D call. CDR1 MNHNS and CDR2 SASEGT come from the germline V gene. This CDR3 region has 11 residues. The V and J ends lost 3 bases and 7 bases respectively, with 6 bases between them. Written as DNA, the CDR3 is TGTGCCAGCAGTGATGGGAGTGAAGCTTTCTTT. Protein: CASSDGSEAFF.

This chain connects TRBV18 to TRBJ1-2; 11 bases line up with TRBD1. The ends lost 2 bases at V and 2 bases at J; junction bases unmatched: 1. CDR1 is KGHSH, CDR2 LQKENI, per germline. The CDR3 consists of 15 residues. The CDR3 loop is CASSPGTGGNYGYTF. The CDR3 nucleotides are TGTGCCAGCTCACCAGGGACAGGGGGAAACTATGGCTACACCTTC.

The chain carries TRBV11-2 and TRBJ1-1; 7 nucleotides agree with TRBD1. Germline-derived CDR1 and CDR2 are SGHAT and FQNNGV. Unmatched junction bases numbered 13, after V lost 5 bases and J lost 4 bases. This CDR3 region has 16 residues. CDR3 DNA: TGTGCCAGCAGCGTCGCCTGGACAGGCTGGGGCACTGAAGCTTTCTTT. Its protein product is CASSVAWTGWGTEAFF.

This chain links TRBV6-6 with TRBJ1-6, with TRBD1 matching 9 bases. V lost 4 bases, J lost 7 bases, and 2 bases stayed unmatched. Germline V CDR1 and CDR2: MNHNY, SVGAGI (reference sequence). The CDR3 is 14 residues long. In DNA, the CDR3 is TGTGCCAGCAGTTTGGACAGGGGAAATTCACCCCTCCACTTT. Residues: CASSLDRGNSPLHF.

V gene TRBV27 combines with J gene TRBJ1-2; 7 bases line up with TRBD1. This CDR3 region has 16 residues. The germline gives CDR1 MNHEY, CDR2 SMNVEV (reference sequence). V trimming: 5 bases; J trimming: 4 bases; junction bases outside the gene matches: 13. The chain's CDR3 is CASSLDGNRGLYGYTF. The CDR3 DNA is TGTGCCAGCAGTCTTGACGGGAACAGGGGACTCTATGGCTACACCTTC.

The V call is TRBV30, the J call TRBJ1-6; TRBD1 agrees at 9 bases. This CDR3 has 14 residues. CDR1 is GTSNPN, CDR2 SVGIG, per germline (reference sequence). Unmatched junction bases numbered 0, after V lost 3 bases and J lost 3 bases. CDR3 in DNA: TGTGCCTGGAGGACAGGGGGCTATAATTCACCCCTCCACTTT. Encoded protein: CAWRTGGYNSPLHF.

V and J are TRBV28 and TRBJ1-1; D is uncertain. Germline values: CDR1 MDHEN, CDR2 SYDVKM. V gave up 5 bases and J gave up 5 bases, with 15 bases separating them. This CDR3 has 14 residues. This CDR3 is CASSPFGSRTEAFF. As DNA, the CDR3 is TGTGCCAGCAGTCCCTTCGGGAGTAGGACTGAAGCTTTCTTT.

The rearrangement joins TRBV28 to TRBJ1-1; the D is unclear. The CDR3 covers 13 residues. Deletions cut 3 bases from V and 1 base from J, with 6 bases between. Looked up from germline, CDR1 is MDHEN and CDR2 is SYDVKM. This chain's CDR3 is CASSFNKNTEAFF. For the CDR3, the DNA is TGTGCCAGCAGTTTCAACAAGAACACTGAAGCTTTCTTT. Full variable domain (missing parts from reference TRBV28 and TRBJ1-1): DVKVTQSSRYLVKRTGEKVFLECVQDMDHENMFWYRQDPGLGLRLIYFSYDVKMKEKGDIPEGYSVSREKKERFSLILESASTNQTSMYLCASSFNKNTEAFFGQGTRLTVV.